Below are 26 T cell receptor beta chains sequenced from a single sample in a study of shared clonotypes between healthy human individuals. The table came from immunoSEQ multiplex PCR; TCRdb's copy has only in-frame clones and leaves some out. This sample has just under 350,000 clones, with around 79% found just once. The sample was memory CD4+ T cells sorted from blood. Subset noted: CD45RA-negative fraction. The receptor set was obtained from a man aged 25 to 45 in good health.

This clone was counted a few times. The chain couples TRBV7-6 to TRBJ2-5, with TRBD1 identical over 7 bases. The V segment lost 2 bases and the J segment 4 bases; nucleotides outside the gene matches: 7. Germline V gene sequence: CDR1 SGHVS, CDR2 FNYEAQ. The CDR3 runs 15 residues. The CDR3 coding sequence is TGTGCCAGCAGCTTACGACGGACAGGCGGAGAGACCCAGTACTTC. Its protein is CASSLRRTGGETQYF.

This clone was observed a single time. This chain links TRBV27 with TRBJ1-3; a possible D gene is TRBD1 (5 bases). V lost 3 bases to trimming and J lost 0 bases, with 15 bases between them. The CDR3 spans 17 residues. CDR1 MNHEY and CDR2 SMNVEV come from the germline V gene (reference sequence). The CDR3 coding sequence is TGTGCCAGCAGTTTCGGACACCCCGGGGTCTCTGGAAACACCATATATTTT. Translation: CASSFGHPGVSGNTIYF.

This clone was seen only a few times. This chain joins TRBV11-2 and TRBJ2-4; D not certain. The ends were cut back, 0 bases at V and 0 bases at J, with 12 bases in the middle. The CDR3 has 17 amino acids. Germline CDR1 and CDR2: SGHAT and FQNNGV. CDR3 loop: CASSLEGRGLAKNIQYF. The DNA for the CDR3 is TGTGCCAGCAGCTTAGAAGGCCGTGGGCTAGCCAAAAACATTCAGTACTTC.

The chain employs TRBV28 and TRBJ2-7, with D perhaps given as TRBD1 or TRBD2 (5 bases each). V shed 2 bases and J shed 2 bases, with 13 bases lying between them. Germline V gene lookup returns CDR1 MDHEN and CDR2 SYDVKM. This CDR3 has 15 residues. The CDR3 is CASSLGQGVPYEQYF. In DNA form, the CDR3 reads TGTGCCAGCAGTTTAGGGCAGGGAGTCCCCTACGAGCAGTACTTC.

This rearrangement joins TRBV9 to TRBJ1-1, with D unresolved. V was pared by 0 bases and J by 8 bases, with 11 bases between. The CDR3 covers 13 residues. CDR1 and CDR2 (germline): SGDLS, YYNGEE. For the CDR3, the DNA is TGTGCCAGCAGCGTAGTCCCCGAGGGAGAAGCTTTCTTT. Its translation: CASSVVPEGEAFF.

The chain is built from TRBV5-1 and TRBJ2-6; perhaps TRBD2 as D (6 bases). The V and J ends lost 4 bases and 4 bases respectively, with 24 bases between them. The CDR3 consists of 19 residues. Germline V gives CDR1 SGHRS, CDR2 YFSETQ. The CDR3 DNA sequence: TGCGCCAGCAGCACCCTTAGCGGTGGGACCTCTGGGGGGGCCAACGTCCTGACTTTC. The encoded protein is CASSTLSGGTSGGANVLTF.

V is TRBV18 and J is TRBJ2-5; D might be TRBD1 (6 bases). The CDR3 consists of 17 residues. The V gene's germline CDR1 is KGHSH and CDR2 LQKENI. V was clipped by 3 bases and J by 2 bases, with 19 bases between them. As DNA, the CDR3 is TGTGCCAGCTCACCTAAGGGCGCAGGGGATTGGCAAGAGACCCAGTACTTC. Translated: CASSPKGAGDWQETQYF.

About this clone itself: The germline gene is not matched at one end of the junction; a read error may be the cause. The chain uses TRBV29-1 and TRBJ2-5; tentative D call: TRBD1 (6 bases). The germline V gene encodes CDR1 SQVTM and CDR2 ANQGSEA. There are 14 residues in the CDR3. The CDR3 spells CSVVSRDNQETQYF. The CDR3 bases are TGCAGCGTTGTTTCCAGGGACAACCAGGAGACCCAGTACTTC.

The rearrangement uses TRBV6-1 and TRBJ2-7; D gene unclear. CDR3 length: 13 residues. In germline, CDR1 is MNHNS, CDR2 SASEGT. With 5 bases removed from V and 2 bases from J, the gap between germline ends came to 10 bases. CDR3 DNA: TGTGCCAGCAGTAAGGAACGAACCTACGAGCAGTACTTC. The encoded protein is CASSKERTYEQYF.

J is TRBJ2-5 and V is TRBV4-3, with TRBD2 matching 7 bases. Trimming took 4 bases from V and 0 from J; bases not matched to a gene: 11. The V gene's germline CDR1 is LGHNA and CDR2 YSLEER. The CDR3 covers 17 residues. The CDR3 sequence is CASSRELLALNQETQYF. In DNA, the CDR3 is TGCGCCAGCAGCCGCGAGCTACTAGCGTTAAACCAAGAGACCCAGTACTTC.

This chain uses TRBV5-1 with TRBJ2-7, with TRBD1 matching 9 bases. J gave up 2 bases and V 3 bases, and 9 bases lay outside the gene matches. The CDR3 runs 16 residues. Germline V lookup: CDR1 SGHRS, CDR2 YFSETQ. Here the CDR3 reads CASSSGVRDRAYEQYF. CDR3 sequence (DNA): TGCGCCAGCAGCTCGGGGGTCCGGGACAGGGCCTACGAGCAGTACTTC.

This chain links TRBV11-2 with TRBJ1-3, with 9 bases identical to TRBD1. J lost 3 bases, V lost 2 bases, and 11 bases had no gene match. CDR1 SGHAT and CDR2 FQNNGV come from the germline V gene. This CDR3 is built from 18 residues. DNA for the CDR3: TGTGCCAGCAGCTTAACTGGGACAGGGCTCTTTCGTGGAAACACCATATATTTT. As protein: CASSLTGTGLFRGNTIYF.

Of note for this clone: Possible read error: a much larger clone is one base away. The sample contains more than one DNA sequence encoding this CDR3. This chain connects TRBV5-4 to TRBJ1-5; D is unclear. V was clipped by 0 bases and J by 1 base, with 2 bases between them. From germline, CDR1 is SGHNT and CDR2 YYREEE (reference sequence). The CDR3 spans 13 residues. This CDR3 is CASSLDSNQPQHF. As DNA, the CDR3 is TGTGCCAGCAGCTTGGACAGCAATCAGCCCCAGCATTTT.

DNA for the CDR3: TGTGCCAGCAGTCGCCGGAGGGGTATGAACACTGAAGCTTTCTTT. Residues: CASSRRRGMNTEAFF. V gene TRBV5-6 combines with J gene TRBJ1-1; TRBD1 is a possible D gene (5 bases). This CDR3 contains 15 residues. In germline, CDR1 is SGHDT, CDR2 YYEEEE. V was clipped by 5 bases and J by 0 bases, with 14 bases between them. The whole variable domain, filled in from reference TRBV5-6 and TRBJ1-1, reads DAGVTQSPTHLIKTRGQQVTLRCSPKSGHDTVSWYQQALGQGPQFIFQYYEEEERQRGNFPDRFSGHQFPNYSSELNVNALLLGDSALYLCASSRRRGMNTEAFFGQGTRLTVV.

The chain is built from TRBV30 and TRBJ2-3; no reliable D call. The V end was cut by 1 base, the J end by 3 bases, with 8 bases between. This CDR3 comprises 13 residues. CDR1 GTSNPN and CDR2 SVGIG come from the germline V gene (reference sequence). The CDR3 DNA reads TGTGCCTGGAGTGAAGTGGGAACAGATACGCAGTATTTT. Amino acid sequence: CAWSEVGTDTQYF. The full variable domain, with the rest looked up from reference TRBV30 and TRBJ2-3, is SQTIHQWPATLVQPVGSPLSLECTVEGTSNPNLYWYRQAAGRGLQLLFYSVGIGQISSEVPQNLSASRPQDRQFILSSKKLLLSDSGFYLCAWSEVGTDTQYFGPGTRLTVL.

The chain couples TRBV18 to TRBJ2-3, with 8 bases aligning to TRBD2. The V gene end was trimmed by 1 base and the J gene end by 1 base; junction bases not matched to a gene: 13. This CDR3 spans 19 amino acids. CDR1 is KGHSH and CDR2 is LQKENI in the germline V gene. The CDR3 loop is CASSPQLASGQLGTDTQYF. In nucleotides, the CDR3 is TGTGCCAGCTCACCACAGTTGGCTAGCGGGCAGCTTGGCACAGATACGCAGTATTTT.

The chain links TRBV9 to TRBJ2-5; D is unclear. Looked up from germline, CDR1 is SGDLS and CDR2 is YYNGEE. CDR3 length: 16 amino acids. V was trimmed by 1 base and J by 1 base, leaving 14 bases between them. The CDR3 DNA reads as TGTGCCAGCAGCGTAACCCCGACCGACCTCCAAGAGACCCAGTACTTC. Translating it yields CASSVTPTDLQETQYF. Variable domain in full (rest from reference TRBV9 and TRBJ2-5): DSGVTQTPKHLITATGQRVTLRCSPRSGDLSVYWYQQSLDQGLQFLIQYYNGEERAKGNILERFSAQQFPDLHSELNLSSLELGDSALYFCASSVTPTDLQETQYFGPGTRLLVL.

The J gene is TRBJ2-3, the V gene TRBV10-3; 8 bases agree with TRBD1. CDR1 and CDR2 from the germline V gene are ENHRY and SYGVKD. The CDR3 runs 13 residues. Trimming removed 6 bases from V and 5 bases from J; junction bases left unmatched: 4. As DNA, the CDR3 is TGTGCCATCAGCAAGACAGGGGTAGATACGCAGTATTTT. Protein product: CAISKTGVDTQYF.

The CDR3 DNA is TGTGCCAGCTCACTGATAGGAGATAACACCGGGGAGCTGTTTTTT. This sequence encodes CASSLIGDNTGELFF. The chain carries TRBV18 and TRBJ2-2; D not certain. Trimming cost V 4 bases and J 2 bases, with 11 bases left between them. Germline assignment: CDR1 KGHSH and CDR2 LQKENI. The CDR3 covers 15 residues.

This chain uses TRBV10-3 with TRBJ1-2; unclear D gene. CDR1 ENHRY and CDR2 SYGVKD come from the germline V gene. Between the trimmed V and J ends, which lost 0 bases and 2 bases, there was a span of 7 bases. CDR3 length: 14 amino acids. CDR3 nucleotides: TGTGCCATCAGTGAGTCGTTAGGGAACTATGGCTACACCTTC. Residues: CAISESLGNYGYTF.

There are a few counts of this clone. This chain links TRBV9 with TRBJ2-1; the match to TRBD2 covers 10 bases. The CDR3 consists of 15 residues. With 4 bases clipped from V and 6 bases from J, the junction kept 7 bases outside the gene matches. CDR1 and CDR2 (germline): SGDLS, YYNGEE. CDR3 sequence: CASSPLASGSNEQFF. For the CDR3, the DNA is TGTGCCAGCAGCCCCCTGGCTAGCGGGAGCAATGAGCAGTTCTTC.

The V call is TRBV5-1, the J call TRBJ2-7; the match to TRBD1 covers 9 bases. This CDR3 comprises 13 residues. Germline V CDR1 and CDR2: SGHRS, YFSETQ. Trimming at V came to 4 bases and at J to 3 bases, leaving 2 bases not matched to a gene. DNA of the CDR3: TGCGCCAGCAGCGAGGACAGGGGCTACGAGCAGTACTTC. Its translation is CASSEDRGYEQYF.

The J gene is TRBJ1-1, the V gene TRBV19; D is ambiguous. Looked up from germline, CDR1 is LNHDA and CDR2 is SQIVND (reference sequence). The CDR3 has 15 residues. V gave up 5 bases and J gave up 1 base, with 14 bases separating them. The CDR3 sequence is CASSLGGVGNTEAFF. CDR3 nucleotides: TGTGCCAGTAGTTTGGGCGGGGTGGGGAACACTGAAGCTTTCTTT.

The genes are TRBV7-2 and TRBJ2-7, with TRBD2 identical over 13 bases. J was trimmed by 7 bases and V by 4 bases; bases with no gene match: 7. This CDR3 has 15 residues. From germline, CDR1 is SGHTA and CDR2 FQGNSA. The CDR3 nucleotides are TGTGCCAGCAGCTCAACTAGCGGGAGGGCCGGAGAGCAGTACTTC. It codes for CASSSTSGRAGEQYF.

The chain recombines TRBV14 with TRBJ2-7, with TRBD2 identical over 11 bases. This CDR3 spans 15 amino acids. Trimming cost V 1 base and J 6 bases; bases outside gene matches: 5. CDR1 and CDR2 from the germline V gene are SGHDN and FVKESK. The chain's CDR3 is CASSQVLAGVFEQYF. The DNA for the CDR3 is TGTGCCAGCAGCCAAGTACTAGCGGGAGTCTTCGAGCAGTACTTC. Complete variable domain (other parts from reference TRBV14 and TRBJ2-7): EAGVTQFPSHSVIEKGQTVTLRCDPISGHDNLYWYRRVMGKEIKFLLHFVKESKQDESGMPNNRFLAERTGGTYSTLKVQPAELEDSGVYFCASSQVLAGVFEQYFGPGTRLTVT.

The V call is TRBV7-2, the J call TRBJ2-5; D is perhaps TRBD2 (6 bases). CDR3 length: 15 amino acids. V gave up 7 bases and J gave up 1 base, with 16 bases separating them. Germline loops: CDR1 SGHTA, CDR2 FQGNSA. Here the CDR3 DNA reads TGTGCCAGCACCGATCCCGGGACTTTCCAAGAGACCCAGTACTTC. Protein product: CASTDPGTFQETQYF.